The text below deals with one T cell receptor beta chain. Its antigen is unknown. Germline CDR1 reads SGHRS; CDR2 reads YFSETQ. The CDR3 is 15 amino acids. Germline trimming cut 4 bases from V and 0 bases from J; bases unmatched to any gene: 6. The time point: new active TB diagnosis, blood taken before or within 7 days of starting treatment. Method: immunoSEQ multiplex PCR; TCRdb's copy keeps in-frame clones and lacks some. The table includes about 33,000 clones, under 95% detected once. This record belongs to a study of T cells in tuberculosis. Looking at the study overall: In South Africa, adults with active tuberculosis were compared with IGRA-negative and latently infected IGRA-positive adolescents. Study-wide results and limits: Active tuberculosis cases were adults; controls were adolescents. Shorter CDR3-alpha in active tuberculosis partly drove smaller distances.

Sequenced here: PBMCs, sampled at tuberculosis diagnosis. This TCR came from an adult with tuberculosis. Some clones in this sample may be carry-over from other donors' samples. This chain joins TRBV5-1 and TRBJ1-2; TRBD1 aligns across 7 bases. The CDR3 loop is CASSPGTVANYGYTF. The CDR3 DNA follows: TGCGCCAGCAGCCCGGGGACAGTTGCTAACTATGGCTACACCTTC.